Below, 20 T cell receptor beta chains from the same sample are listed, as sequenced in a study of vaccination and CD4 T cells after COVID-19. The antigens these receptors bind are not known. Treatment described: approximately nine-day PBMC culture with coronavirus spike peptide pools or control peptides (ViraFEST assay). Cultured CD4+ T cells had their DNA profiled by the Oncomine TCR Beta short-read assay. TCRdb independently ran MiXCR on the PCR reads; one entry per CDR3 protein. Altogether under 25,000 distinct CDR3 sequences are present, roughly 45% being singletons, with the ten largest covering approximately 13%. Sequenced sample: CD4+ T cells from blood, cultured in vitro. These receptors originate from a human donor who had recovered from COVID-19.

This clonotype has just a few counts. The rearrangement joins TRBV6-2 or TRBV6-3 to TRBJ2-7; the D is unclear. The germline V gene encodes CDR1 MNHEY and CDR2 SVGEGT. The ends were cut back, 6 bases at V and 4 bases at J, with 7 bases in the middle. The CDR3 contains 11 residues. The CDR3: CASRLTYEQYF. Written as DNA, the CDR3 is TGTGCCAGCAGACTTACGTACGAGCAGTACTTC.

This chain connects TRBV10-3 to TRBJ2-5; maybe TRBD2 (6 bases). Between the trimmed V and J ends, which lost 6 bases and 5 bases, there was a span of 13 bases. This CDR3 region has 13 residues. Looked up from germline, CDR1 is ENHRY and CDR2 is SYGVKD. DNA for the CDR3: TGTGCCATCAGAGGCGGGGTGGGGGAGACCCAGTACTTC. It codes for CAIRGGVGETQYF.

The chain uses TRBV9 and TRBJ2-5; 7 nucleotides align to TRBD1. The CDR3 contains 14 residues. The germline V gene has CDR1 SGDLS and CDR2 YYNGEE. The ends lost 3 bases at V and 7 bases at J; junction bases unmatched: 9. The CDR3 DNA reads TGTGCCAGCAGCGGCGTACAGGGGCGAGGGACCCAGTACTTC. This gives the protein CASSGVQGRGTQYF.

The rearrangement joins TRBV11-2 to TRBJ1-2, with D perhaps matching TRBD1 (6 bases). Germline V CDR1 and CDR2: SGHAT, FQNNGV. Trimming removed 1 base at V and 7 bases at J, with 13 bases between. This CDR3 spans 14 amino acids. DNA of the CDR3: TGTGCCAGCAGCTTAGGGGTGGGGGGCTCTGGCTACACCTTC. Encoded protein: CASSLGVGGSGYTF.

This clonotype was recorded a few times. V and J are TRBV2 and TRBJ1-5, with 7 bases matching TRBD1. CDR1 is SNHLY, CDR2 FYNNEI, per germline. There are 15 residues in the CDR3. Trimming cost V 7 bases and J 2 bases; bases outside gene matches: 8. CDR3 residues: CASTEGGGGNQPQHF. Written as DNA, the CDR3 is TGTGCCAGCACCGAAGGAGGGGGCGGCAATCAGCCCCAGCATTTT.

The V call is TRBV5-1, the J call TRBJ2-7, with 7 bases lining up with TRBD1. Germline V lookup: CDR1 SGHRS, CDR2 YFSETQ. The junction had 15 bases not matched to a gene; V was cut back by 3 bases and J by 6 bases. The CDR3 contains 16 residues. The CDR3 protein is CASSSDPTGTRGEQYF. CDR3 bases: TGCGCCAGCAGCTCCGACCCGACAGGGACAAGGGGCGAGCAGTACTTC.

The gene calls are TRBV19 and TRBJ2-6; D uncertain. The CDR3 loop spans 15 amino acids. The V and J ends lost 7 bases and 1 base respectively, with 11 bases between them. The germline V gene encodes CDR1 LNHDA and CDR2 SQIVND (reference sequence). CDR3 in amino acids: CASKQLISGANVLTF. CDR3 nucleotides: TGTGCCAGTAAGCAGTTAATTTCTGGGGCCAACGTCCTGACTTTC.

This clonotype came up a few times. The CDR3 spells CASKVSGTFYEQYF. Here the CDR3 DNA reads TGTGCCAGCAAGGTATCCGGGACCTTCTACGAGCAGTACTTC. The chain links TRBV28 to TRBJ2-7, with D tentatively TRBD1 or TRBD2 (5 bases each). Germline V gene sequence: CDR1 MDHEN, CDR2 SYDVKM. The CDR3 has 14 amino acids. The V end lost 7 bases, the J end lost 3 bases, and 16 bases lay between the germline ends.

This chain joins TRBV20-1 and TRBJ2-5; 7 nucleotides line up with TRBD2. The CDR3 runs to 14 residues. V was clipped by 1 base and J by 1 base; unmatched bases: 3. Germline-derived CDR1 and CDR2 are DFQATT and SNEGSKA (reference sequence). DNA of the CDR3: TGCAGTGCTAGAGCTGGGGGGGGCCAAGAGACCCAGTACTTC. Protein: CSARAGGGQETQYF.

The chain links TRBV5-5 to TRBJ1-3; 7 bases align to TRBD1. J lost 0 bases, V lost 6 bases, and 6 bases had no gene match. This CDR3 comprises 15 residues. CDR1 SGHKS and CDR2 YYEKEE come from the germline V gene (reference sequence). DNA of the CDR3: TGTGCCAGCAAACCCGGGACAGTCTCTGGAAACACCATATATTTT. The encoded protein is CASKPGTVSGNTIYF. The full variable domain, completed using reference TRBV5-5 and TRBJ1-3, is DAGVTQSPTHLIKTRGQQVTLRCSPISGHKSVSWYQQVLGQGPQFIFQYYEKEERGRGNFPDRFSARQFPNYSSELNVNALLLGDSALYLCASKPGTVSGNTIYFGEGSWLTVV.

The CDR3: CASITGGTKDTQYF. CDR3 DNA sequence: TGTGCCAGCATTACGGGGGGAACTAAAGATACGCAGTATTTT. The chain recombines TRBV2 with TRBJ2-3, with 7 bases matching TRBD2. The germline V gene has CDR1 SNHLY and CDR2 FYNNEI. CDR3 size: 14 residues. The ends lost 7 bases at V and 5 bases at J; junction bases unmatched: 9.

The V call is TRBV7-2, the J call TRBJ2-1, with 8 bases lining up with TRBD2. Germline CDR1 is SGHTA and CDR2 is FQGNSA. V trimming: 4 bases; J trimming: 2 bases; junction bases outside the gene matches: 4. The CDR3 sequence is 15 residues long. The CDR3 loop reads CASSWELAAYNEQFF. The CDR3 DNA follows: TGTGCCAGCAGCTGGGAACTAGCGGCCTACAATGAGCAGTTCTTC.

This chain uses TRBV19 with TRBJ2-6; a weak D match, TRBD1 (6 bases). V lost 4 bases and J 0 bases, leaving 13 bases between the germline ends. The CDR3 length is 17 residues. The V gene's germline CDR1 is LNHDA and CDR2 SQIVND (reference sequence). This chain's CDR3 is CASSRTAIGSGANVLTF. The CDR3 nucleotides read TGTGCCAGTAGTAGGACAGCGATAGGCTCTGGGGCCAACGTCCTGACTTTC.

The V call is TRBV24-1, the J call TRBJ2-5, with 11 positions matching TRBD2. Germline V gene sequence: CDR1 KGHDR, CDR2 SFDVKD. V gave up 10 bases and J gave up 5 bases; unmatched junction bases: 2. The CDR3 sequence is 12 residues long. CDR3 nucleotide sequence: TGTGCCACTTCTAGCGGGGGGGAGACCCAGTACTTC. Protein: CATSSGGETQYF.

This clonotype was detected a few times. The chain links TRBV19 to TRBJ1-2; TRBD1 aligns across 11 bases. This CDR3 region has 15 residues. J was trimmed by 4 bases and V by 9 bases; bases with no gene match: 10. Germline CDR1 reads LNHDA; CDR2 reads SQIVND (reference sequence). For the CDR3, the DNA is TGTGCCAGCACCCACAGGACAGGGGGCATCTATGGCTACACCTTC. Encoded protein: CASTHRTGGIYGYTF.

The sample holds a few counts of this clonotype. The CDR3 reads CSAQGQPNTEAFF. The CDR3 DNA reads TGCAGTGCCCAGGGACAACCGAACACTGAAGCTTTCTTT. V gene TRBV20-1 combines with J gene TRBJ1-1; D is possibly TRBD1 (6 bases). The CDR3 is 13 amino acids. V was trimmed by 6 bases and J by 1 base, leaving 12 bases between them. The germline V gene encodes CDR1 DFQATT and CDR2 SNEGSKA (reference sequence).

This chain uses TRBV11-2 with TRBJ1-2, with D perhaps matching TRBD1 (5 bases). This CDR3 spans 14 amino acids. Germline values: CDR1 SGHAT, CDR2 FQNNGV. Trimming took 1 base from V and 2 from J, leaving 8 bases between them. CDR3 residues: CASSLAAGNYGYTF. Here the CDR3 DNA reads TGTGCCAGCAGCTTAGCGGCAGGGAACTATGGCTACACCTTC.

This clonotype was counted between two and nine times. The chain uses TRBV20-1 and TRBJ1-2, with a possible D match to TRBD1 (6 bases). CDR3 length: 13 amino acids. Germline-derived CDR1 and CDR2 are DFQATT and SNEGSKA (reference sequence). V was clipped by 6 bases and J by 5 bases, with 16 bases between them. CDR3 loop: CSASVGGGYGYTF. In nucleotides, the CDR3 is TGCAGTGCCTCCGTGGGGGGCGGGTATGGCTACACCTTC.

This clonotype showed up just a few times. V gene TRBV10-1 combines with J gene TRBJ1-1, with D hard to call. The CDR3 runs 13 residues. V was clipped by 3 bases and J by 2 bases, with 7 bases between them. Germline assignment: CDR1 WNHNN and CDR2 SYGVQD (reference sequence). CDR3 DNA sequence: TGCGCCAGCAGTGATCTCAGAAACACTGAAGCTTTCTTT. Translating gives CASSDLRNTEAFF.

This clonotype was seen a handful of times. This CDR3 is CASSRDRGPGGYTF. CDR3 nucleotides: TGTGCCAGCAGTAGGGACAGGGGCCCCGGTGGCTACACCTTC. The rearrangement links TRBV2 to TRBJ1-2; 10 bases are shared with TRBD1. With V trimmed by 5 bases and J by 7 bases, 7 bases remained unmatched. The CDR3 loop spans 14 amino acids. Germline CDR1 and CDR2: SNHLY and FYNNEI.